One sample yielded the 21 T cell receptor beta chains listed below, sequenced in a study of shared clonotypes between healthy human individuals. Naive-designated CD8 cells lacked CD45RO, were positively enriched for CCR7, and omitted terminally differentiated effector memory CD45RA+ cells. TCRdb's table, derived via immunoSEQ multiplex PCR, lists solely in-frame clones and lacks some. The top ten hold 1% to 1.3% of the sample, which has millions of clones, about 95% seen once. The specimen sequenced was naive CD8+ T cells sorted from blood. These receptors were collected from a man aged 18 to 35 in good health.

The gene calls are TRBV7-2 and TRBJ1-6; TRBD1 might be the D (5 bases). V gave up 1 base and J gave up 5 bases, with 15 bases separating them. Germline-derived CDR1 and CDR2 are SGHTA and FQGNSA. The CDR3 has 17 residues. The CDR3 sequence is CASSLVVRGEDNSPLHF. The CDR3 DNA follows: TGTGCCAGCAGCTTAGTGGTCCGAGGGGAGGATAATTCACCCCTCCACTTT.

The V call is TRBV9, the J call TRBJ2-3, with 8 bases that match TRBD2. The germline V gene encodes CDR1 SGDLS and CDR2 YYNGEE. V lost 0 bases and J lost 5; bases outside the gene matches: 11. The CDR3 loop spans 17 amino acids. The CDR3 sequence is CASSVGSAGDTIDTQYF. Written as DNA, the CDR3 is TGTGCCAGCAGCGTAGGGTCAGCGGGGGATACAATAGATACGCAGTATTTT.

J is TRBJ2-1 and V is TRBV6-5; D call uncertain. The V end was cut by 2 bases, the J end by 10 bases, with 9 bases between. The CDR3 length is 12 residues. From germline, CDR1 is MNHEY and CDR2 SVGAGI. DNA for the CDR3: TGTGCCAGCAGTTACGTCGGGCGGGAGCAGTTCTTC. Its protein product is CASSYVGREQFF.

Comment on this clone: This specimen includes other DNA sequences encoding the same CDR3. Here the CDR3 DNA reads TGTGCCAGCAGTTACGGGGGAAGCAATCAGCCCCAGCATTTT. Translation: CASSYGGSNQPQHF. This chain links TRBV27 with TRBJ1-5; a weak D match, TRBD1 (5 bases). This CDR3 is 14 amino acids long. V dropped 4 bases and J dropped 1 base, with 8 bases sitting between them. CDR1 and CDR2 from the germline V gene are MNHEY and SMNVEV (reference sequence).

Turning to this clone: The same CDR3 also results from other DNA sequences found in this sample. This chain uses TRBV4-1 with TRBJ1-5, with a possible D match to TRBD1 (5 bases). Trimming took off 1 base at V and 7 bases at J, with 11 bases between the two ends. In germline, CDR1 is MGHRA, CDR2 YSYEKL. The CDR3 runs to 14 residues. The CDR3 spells CASSQGQGSQPQHF. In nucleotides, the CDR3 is TGCGCCAGCAGCCAAGGCCAGGGATCCCAGCCCCAGCATTTT.

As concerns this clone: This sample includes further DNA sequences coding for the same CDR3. Written as DNA, the CDR3 is TGTGCCAGCAGCTTAGATAACCAGCCCCAGCATTTT. Encoded protein: CASSLDNQPQHF. The V gene is TRBV7-9, the J gene TRBJ1-5; no reliable D call. The germline V gene encodes CDR1 SEHNR and CDR2 FQNEAQ (reference sequence). The CDR3 sequence is 12 residues long. V was cut by 1 base and J by 7 bases, with 5 bases left in between. Using reference TRBV7-9 and TRBJ1-5 for the parts outside the CDR3, the full variable domain is DTGVSQNPRHKITKRGQNVTFRCDPISEHNRLYWYRQTLGQGPEFLTYFQNEAQLEKSRLLSDRFSAERPKGSFSTLEIQRTEQGDSAMYLCASSLDNQPQHFGDGTRLSIL.

CDR3 loop: CASRFGQSEGYTF. The CDR3 coding sequence is TGTGCCAGCAGGTTCGGACAGTCCGAAGGCTACACCTTC. The chain is built from TRBV27 and TRBJ1-2; TRBD1 might be the D (6 bases). V lost 6 bases to trimming and J lost 8 bases, with 16 bases between them. The germline gives CDR1 MNHEY, CDR2 SMNVEV (reference sequence). This CDR3 contains 13 residues.

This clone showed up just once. CDR3 region: CAWSVQKEHPSLGGYTF. The DNA of the CDR3 is TGTGCCTGGAGTGTACAGAAAGAACATCCAAGTTTAGGGGGCTACACCTTC. The chain joins TRBV30 to TRBJ1-2; D not certain. With 0 bases removed from V and 8 bases from J, the gap between germline ends came to 25 bases. The CDR3 length is 17 residues. Germline V gene lookup returns CDR1 GTSNPN and CDR2 SVGIG (reference sequence).

The DNA of the CDR3 is TGTGCCAGCAGCTCGCCGGACAGGACAACCGGGGAGCTGTTTTTT. Protein product: CASSSPDRTTGELFF. The rearrangement uses TRBV7-9 and TRBJ2-2; 7 nucleotides align to TRBD1. The trim removed 4 bases at V and 5 bases at J, leaving 7 bases unmatched. Germline V gives CDR1 SEHNR, CDR2 FQNEAQ (reference sequence). This CDR3 contains 15 residues.

CDR3 protein: CASSVDLRQLGYGYTF. The DNA for the CDR3 is TGTGCCAGCAGCGTAGACCTTAGGCAGCTTGGCTATGGCTACACCTTC. The genes are TRBV9 and TRBJ1-2; D is undetermined. Looked up from germline, CDR1 is SGDLS and CDR2 is YYNGEE. The CDR3 consists of 16 residues. V was pared by 0 bases and J by 4 bases, with 16 bases between.

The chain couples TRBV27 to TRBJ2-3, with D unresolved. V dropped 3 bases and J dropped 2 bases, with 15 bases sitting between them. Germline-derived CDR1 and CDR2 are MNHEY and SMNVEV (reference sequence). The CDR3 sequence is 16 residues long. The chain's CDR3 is CASSLAADFFTDTQYF. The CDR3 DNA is TGTGCCAGCAGTTTGGCCGCAGACTTTTTCACAGATACGCAGTATTTT.

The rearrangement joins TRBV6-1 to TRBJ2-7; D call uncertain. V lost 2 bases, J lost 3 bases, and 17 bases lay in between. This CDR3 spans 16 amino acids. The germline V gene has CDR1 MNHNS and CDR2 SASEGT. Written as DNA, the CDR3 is TGTGCCAGCAGTGAACCACGATTCCTACCTGACTACGAGCAGTACTTC. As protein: CASSEPRFLPDYEQYF.

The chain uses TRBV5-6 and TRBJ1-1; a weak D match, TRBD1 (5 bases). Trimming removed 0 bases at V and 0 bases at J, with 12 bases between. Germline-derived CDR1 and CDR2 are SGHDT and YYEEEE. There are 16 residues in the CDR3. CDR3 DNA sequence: TGTGCCAGCAGCTTGGCACAGGACTACATGAACACTGAAGCTTTCTTT. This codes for CASSLAQDYMNTEAFF.

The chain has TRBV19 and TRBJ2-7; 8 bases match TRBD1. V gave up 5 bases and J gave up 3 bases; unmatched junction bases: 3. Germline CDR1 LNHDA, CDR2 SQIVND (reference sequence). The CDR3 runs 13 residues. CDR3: CASSPGGFYEQYF. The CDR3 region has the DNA TGTGCCAGTAGTCCAGGGGGCTTCTACGAGCAGTACTTC. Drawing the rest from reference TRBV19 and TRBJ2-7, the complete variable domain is DGGITQSPKYLFRKEGQNVTLSCEQNLNHDAMYWYRQDPGQGLRLIYYSQIVNDFQKGDIAEGYSVSREKKESFPLTVTSAQKNPTAFYLCASSPGGFYEQYFGPGTRLTVT.

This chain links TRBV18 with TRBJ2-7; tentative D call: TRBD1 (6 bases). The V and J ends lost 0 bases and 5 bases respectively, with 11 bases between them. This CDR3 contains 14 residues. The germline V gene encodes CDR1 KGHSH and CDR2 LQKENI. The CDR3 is CASSPPTGNHEQYF. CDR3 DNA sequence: TGTGCCAGCTCACCACCCACAGGGAACCACGAGCAGTACTTC. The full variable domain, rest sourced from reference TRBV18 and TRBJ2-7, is NAGVMQNPRHLVRRRGQEARLRCSPMKGHSHVYWYRQLPEEGLKFMVYLQKENIIDESGMPKERFSAEFPKEGPSILRIQQVVRGDSAAYFCASSPPTGNHEQYFGPGTRLTVT.

CDR3 sequence: CASITDRSYEQYF. Here the CDR3 DNA reads TGTGCCAGCATCACCGACAGGTCCTACGAGCAGTACTTC. This sequence joins TRBV6-1 and TRBJ2-7; the D gene is possibly TRBD1 (6 bases). V dropped 7 bases and J dropped 1 base, with 11 bases sitting between them. The CDR3 has 13 residues. CDR1 and CDR2 from the germline V gene are MNHNS and SASEGT.

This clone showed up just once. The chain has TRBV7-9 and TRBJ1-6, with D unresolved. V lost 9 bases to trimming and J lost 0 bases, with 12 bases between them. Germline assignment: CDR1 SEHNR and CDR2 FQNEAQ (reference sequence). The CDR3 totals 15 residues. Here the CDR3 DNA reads TGTGCCAGTCGTCCAGTCCTCTCCTATAATTCACCCCTCCACTTT. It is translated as CASRPVLSYNSPLHF.

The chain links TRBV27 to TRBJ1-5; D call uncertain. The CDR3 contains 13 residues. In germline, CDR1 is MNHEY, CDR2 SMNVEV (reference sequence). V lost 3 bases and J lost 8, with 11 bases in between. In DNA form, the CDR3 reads TGTGCCAGCAGTTTGATCCCCCGCAAGCCCCAGCATTTT. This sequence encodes CASSLIPRKPQHF.

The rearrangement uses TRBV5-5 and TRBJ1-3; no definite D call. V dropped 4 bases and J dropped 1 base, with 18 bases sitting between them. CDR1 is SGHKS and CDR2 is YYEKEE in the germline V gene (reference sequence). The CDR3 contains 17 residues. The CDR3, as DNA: TGTGCCAGCAGCCTGCTGGGATCTTCCATTTCTGGAAACACCATATATTTT. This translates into CASSLLGSSISGNTIYF. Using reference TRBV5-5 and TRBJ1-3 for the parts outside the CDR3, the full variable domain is DAGVTQSPTHLIKTRGQQVTLRCSPISGHKSVSWYQQVLGQGPQFIFQYYEKEERGRGNFPDRFSARQFPNYSSELNVNALLLGDSALYLCASSLLGSSISGNTIYFGEGSWLTVV.

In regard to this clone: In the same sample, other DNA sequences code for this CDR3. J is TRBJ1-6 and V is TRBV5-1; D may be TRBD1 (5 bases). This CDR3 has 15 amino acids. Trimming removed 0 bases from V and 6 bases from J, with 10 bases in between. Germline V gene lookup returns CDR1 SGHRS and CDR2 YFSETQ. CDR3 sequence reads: CASSLEGAGNSPLHF. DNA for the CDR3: TGCGCCAGCAGCTTGGAAGGGGCAGGTAATTCACCCCTCCACTTT.

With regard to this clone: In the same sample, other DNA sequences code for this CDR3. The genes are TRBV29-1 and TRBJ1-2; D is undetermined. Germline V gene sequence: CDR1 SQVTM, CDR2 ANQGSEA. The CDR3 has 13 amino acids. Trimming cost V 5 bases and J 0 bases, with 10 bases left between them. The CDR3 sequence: CSVRTGANYGYTF. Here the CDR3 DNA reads TGCAGCGTTCGGACGGGAGCTAACTATGGCTACACCTTC.